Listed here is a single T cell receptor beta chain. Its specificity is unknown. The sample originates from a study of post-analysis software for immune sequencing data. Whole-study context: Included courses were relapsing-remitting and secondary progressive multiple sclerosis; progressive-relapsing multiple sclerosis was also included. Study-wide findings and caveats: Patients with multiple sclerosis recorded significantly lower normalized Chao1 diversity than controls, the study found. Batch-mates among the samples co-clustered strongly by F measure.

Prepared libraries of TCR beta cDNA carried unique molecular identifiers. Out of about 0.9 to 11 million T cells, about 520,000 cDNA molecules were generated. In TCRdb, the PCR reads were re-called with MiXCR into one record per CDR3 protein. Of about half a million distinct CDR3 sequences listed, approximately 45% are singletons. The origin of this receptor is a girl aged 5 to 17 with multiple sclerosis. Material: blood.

CDR3: CSASGGVKGEGTYGYTF. As DNA, the CDR3 is TGCAGTGCCTCCGGGGGGGTTAAAGGGGAGGGTACCTATGGCTACACCTTC. V and J are TRBV20-1 and TRBJ1-2; D might be TRBD1 (5 bases). The CDR3 covers 17 residues. Trimming cost V 6 bases and J 4 bases, with 27 bases left between them. Germline values: CDR1 DFQATT, CDR2 SNEGSKA (reference sequence).